The entry below describes one T cell receptor beta chain. The V gene lost 6 bases and the J gene lost 2 bases, with 13 bases spanning the gap. CDR3 size: 13 residues. Germline V lookup: CDR1 DFQATT, CDR2 SNEGSKA (reference sequence). This record belongs to a study of T cells in Graves' hyperthyroidism and ophthalmopathy. RNA transcripts served as the template for amplifying TCR beta CDR3 regions. A first-round RT-PCR of the TCR CDR3 used the HTBI primer set. MiXCR, applied by TCRdb to the multiplex PCR reads, yields one record per CDR3 protein. The data show approximately 640,000 distinct CDR3 sequences, with roughly 17% seen just once and 3% to 4.5% held by the top ten.

This sequence originates from a woman in her 30s with Graves' hyperthyroidism. The chain links TRBV20-1 to TRBJ1-2, with a weak D call TRBD1 (6 bases). Specimen: blood. CDR3 in DNA: TGCAGTGCCTCCGGGGGCCTGAACTATGGCTACACCTTC. Translated, it gives CSASGGLNYGYTF.